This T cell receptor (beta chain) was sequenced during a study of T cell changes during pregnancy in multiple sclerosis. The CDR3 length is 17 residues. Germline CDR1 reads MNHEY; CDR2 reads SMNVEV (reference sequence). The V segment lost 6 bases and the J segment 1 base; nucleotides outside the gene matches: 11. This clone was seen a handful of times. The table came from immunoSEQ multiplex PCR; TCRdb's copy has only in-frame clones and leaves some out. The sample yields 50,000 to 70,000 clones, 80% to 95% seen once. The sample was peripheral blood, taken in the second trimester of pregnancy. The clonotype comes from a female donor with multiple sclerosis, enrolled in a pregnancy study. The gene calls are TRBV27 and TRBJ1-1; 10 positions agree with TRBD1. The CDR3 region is CASRLGTGVLGNTEAFF. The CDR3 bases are TGTGCCAGCAGACTCGGGACAGGGGTTTTAGGGAACACTGAAGCTTTCTTT.